This TCR beta chain was recovered during a study of control samples from healthy donors and cancer patients. Produced via immunoSEQ multiplex PCR; TCRdb's table is partial and in-frame only. Of tens of thousands of clones listed, around nine tenths are singletons. Turning to this clone: Other DNA sequences in the same sample also yield this CDR3.

The length of the CDR3 is 14 residues. Trimming took 4 bases from V and 4 from J, leaving 14 bases between them. Germline-derived CDR1 and CDR2 are SGHTA and FQGNSA. The chain combines TRBV7-2 with TRBJ2-7; D gene unclear. The TCR was taken from a woman aged 55-70 years with head and neck cancer. Material for sequencing was PBMCs. CDR3 sequence: CASSSGLLPYEQYF. Written as DNA, the CDR3 is TGTGCCAGCAGCTCCGGGTTACTACCATACGAGCAGTACTTC.